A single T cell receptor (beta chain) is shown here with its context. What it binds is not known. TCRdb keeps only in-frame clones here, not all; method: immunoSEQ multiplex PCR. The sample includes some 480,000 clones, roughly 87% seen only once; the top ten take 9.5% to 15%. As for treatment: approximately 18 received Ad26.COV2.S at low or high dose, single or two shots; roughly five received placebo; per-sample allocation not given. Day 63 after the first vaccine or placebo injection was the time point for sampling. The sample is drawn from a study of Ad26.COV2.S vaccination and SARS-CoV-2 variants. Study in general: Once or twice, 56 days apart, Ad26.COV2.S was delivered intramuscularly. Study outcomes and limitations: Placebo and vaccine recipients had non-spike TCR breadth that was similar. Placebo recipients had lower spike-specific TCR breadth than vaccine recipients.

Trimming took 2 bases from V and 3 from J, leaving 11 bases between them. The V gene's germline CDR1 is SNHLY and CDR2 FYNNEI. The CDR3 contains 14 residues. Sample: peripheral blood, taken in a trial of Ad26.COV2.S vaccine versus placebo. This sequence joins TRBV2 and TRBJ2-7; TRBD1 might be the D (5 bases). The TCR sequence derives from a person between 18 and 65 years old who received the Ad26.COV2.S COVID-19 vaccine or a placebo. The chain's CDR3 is CASSEQGAGYEQYF. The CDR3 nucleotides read TGTGCCAGCAGTGAACAGGGCGCAGGCTACGAGCAGTACTTC. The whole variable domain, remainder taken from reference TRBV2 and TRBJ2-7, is EPEVTQTPSHQVTQMGQEVILRCVPISNHLYFYWYRQILGQKVEFLVSFYNNEISEKSEIFDDQFSVERPDGSNFTLKIRSTKLEDSAMYFCASSEQGAGYEQYFGPGTRLTVT.